These 9 T cell receptor beta chains came from one sample sequenced in a study of blood T cell repertoires in COVID-19 (TCRdb year 2020). The library was prepared using the immunoSEQ multiplex PCR assay. The table comes from immuneACCESS by way of TCRdb, which keeps in-frame sequences with V and J called. Part of the clones is missing from these tables; in studies checked, under half for an unresolved V gene and the rest for unknown reasons. In this sample the table shows roughly 120,000 clones, 60% to 85% of which occur a single time. Clones ranked in the top ten supply about 6.6% of the sample. Sequenced material: peripheral blood. The receptors here all came from a man in his 70s with acute or convalescent COVID-19.

This clone was seen a few times. The rearrangement joins TRBV27 to TRBJ2-7; a possible D gene is TRBD1 (5 bases). The CDR3 spans 16 residues. V was clipped by 0 bases and J by 3 bases, with 15 bases between them. Germline V lookup: CDR1 MNHEY, CDR2 SMNVEV (reference sequence). Here the CDR3 reads CASSLSEQAAHYEQYF. As DNA, the CDR3 is TGTGCCAGCAGTTTATCGGAACAGGCCGCACACTACGAGCAGTACTTC.

This clone appeared a single time. J is TRBJ2-1 and V is TRBV7-7; D not resolved. Germline CDR1 and CDR2: SSHAT and FNYEAQ (reference sequence). This CDR3 has 13 residues. V lost 5 bases and J lost 8, with 13 bases in between. CDR3 bases: TGTGCCAGCAGCCTAGGCGGCCGCGATGAGCAGTTCTTC. This translates into CASSLGGRDEQFF.

The V and J genes are TRBV18 and TRBJ1-1; D gene unclear. The V gene lost 1 base and the J gene lost 0 bases, with 9 bases spanning the gap. Germline CDR1 is KGHSH and CDR2 is LQKENI. The CDR3 contains 15 residues. CDR3 amino acids: CASSPLIEVNTEAFF. CDR3 nucleotides: TGTGCCAGCTCACCACTAATTGAGGTGAACACTGAAGCTTTCTTT.

This rearrangement joins TRBV27 to TRBJ2-7, with 7 bases fitting TRBD1. V was clipped by 2 bases and J by 2 bases; unmatched bases: 0. This CDR3 has 13 residues. Per the germline V gene, CDR1 is MNHEY and CDR2 is SMNVEV (reference sequence). The CDR3: CASSLGTAYEQYF. In DNA form, the CDR3 reads TGTGCCAGCAGTTTAGGGACAGCCTACGAGCAGTACTTC.

The chain links TRBV11-2 to TRBJ1-1; 7 positions agree with TRBD1. The length of the CDR3 is 14 residues. V lost 0 bases to trimming and J lost 5 bases; unmatched junction nucleotides: 3. Per the germline V gene, CDR1 is SGHAT and CDR2 is FQNNGV. The CDR3 region is CASSLEGTVTEAFF. The CDR3 DNA sequence: TGTGCCAGCAGCTTAGAGGGGACAGTTACTGAAGCTTTCTTT.

The V call is TRBV7-3, the J call TRBJ1-3, with no clear D. Trimming removed 2 bases at V and 0 bases at J, with 8 bases between. Germline V gives CDR1 SGHTA, CDR2 FQGTGA. This CDR3 region has 15 residues. CDR3 in DNA: TGTGCCAGCAGCTTAGACGGGAACTCTGGAAACACCATATATTTT. Translating it yields CASSLDGNSGNTIYF.

The chain uses TRBV29-1 and TRBJ2-2; D is undetermined. This CDR3 spans 14 amino acids. V lost 6 bases, J lost 0 bases, and 11 bases lay in between. The germline V gene has CDR1 SQVTM and CDR2 ANQGSEA. This CDR3 reads CSVTRSTNTGELFF. Written as DNA, the CDR3 is TGCAGCGTGACCAGGTCCACGAACACCGGGGAGCTGTTTTTT.

This sequence joins TRBV9 and TRBJ1-4; D is ambiguous. This CDR3 contains 14 residues. Looked up from germline, CDR1 is SGDLS and CDR2 is YYNGEE. V was trimmed by 4 bases and J by 0 bases, leaving 7 bases between them. The CDR3 coding sequence is TGTGCCAGCAGCCCGGGAACAACTAATGAAAAACTGTTTTTT. This gives the protein CASSPGTTNEKLFF.

This clone was seen only a few times. In the same sample, other DNA sequences code for this CDR3. The chain carries TRBV5-1 and TRBJ1-4; 8 positions agree with TRBD1. In germline, CDR1 is SGHRS, CDR2 YFSETQ. There are 14 residues in the CDR3. V dropped 3 bases and J dropped 5; count of bases not matched to a gene: 3. CDR3 in amino acids: CASSSGQGNEKLFF. In DNA, the CDR3 is TGCGCCAGCAGCTCTGGACAGGGAAATGAAAAACTGTTTTTT.